This TCR beta chain emerged from a study of radiation and T cells in renal cell carcinoma. With respect to this clone: Its antigen is undetermined.

Clones were read by immunoSEQ multiplex PCR, and TCRdb kept only the in-frame ones, dropping some. Among over 60,000 clones, 80% to 90% were seen once, and the ten largest hold approximately 22%. Trimming stripped 2 bases from V and 16 bases from J, with 9 bases between. Germline values: CDR1 GTSNPN, CDR2 SVGIG (reference sequence). The CDR3 runs 9 residues. Whole-study results and caveats: Top tumor clonotypes rose in blood 2 weeks post-radiation, then contracted.

The time point: blood 2 weeks post-SBRT. As to treatment: 15 Gy SBRT to primary tumor, nephrectomy 4 weeks later. Blood was sampled at baseline, 2 weeks and 4 weeks after SBRT. Clear cell pathology was present in this patient's renal cell carcinoma. The sequence derives from a woman in her fifties or sixties with renal cell carcinoma. Here the sequenced sample was blood, taken from a patient whose treatment included radiotherapy and nephrectomy. This chain connects TRBV30 to TRBJ2-1; D is uncertain. Here the CDR3 reads CAWSPICFF. The CDR3 DNA follows: TGTGCCTGGAGTCCGATCTGTTTCTTC.